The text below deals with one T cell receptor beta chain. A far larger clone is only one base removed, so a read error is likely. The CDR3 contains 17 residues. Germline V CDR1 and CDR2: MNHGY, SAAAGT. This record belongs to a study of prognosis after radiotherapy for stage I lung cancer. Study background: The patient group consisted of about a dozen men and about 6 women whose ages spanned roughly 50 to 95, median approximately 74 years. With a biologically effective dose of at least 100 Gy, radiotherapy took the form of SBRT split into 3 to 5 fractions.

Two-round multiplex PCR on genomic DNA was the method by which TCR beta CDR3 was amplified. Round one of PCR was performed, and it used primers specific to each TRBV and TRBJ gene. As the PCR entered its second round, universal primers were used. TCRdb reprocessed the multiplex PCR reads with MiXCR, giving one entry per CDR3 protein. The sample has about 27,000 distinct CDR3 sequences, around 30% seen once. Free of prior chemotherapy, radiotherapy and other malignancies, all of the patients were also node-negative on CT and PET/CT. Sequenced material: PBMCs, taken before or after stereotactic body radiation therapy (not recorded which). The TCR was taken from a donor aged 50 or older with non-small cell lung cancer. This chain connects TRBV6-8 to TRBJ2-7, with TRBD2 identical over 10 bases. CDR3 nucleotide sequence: TGTTCCAGCAGTCGGTCGGCTAGCGGGGGCTCGACCTACGAGCAGTACTTC. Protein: CSSSRSASGGSTYEQYF.